One and the same sample provided the 18 T cell receptor beta chains below, sequenced in a study of T cell responses to AZD1222 COVID-19 vaccine. Clones were sequenced by immunoSEQ multiplex PCR, and TCRdb holds only the in-frame ones, with some missing. The repertoire holds around 90,000 clones, with approximately 86% as singletons. The sample was peripheral blood, taken on day 0 of AZD1222 vaccination. These receptors all stem from an adult in good health.

This clone occurred a few times. The chain joins TRBV7-9 to TRBJ2-7; maybe TRBD1 (5 bases). V lost 3 bases and J 3 bases, leaving 12 bases between the germline ends. The CDR3 has 14 amino acids. Germline CDR1 and CDR2: SEHNR and FQNEAQ (reference sequence). CDR3 sequence (DNA): TGTGCCAGCAGCTTCATCGCAGGGCTCTACGAGCAGTACTTC. This translates into CASSFIAGLYEQYF.

The chain combines TRBV11-2 with TRBJ2-7, with 7 bases identical to TRBD2. CDR3 size: 14 residues. From germline, CDR1 is SGHAT and CDR2 FQNNGV. V lost 5 bases and J lost 8; bases outside the gene matches: 12. CDR3: CASSAPGLSFQQYF. CDR3 nucleotide sequence: TGTGCCAGCAGCGCCCCGGGACTAAGTTTCCAGCAGTACTTC.

The V gene is TRBV18, the J gene TRBJ2-1, with D possibly matching TRBD2 (6 bases). V dropped 1 base and J dropped 0 bases, with 19 bases sitting between them. The germline V gene has CDR1 KGHSH and CDR2 LQKENI. This CDR3 is built from 19 residues. DNA of the CDR3: TGTGCCAGCTCACCACGGGGTAATAGCGGCAGGAGCTCCTACAATGAGCAGTTCTTC. Translating gives CASSPRGNSGRSSYNEQFF.

This clone occurred a few times. V is TRBV18 and J is TRBJ1-6; D is possibly TRBD1 (6 bases). Germline CDR1 and CDR2: KGHSH and LQKENI. V was cut by 1 base and J by 7 bases, with 11 bases left in between. The CDR3 covers 15 residues. The CDR3 here is CASSPRQVQNSPLHF. The CDR3 coding sequence is TGTGCCAGCTCACCACGACAGGTTCAAAATTCACCCCTCCACTTT.

CDR3: CASSPGQGGLNTEAFF. The CDR3 DNA reads TGCGCCAGCAGCCCGGGACAGGGTGGTCTGAACACTGAAGCTTTCTTT. J is TRBJ1-1 and V is TRBV5-1, with 9 bases lining up with TRBD1. V lost 4 bases, J lost 0 bases, and 7 bases stayed unmatched. Germline CDR1 is SGHRS and CDR2 is YFSETQ. The CDR3 has 16 residues.

This clone was recorded once. This sequence joins TRBV19 and TRBJ2-3, with D possibly matching TRBD1 (6 bases). CDR1 is LNHDA and CDR2 is SQIVND in the germline V gene (reference sequence). Trimming took 5 bases from V and 1 from J, leaving 10 bases between them. This CDR3 has 14 amino acids. CDR3 sequence reads: CASSPGQRTDTQYF. The DNA of the CDR3 is TGTGCCAGTAGTCCTGGACAGCGCACAGATACGCAGTATTTT.

The rearrangement uses TRBV7-9 and TRBJ1-5; D remains ambiguous. V was pared by 1 base and J by 0 bases, with 13 bases between. CDR3 size: 17 residues. Looked up from germline, CDR1 is SEHNR and CDR2 is FQNEAQ (reference sequence). CDR3 sequence: CASSLVGGPYSNQPQHF. CDR3 nucleotides: TGTGCCAGCAGCTTAGTTGGAGGCCCCTATAGCAATCAGCCCCAGCATTTT.

Comment on this clone: Other DNA sequences in the sample encode the same CDR3. The chain couples TRBV2 to TRBJ2-7; D might be TRBD1 or TRBD2, each matching 6 bases. This CDR3 spans 12 amino acids. Germline assignment: CDR1 SNHLY and CDR2 FYNNEI. V gave up 7 bases and J gave up 3 bases, with 10 bases separating them. The CDR3 nucleotides read TGTGCCAGCAAGGGGGGAGGCTACGAGCAGTACTTC. Protein product: CASKGGGYEQYF. The complete variable domain, with remaining parts taken from reference TRBV2 and TRBJ2-7, reads EPEVTQTPSHQVTQMGQEVILRCVPISNHLYFYWYRQILGQKVEFLVSFYNNEISEKSEIFDDQFSVERPDGSNFTLKIRSTKLEDSAMYFCASKGGGYEQYFGPGTRLTVT.

This clone was seen a single time. V and J are TRBV12-3 or TRBV12-4 and TRBJ2-7; weak D call: TRBD2 (6 bases). Trimming removed 5 bases from V and 4 bases from J, with 12 bases in between. The CDR3 has 13 amino acids. The CDR3 region is CASSPSGRYEQYF. The CDR3 region has the DNA TGTGCCAGCAGTCCATCCGGGAGATACGAGCAGTACTTC.

The chain employs TRBV7-9 and TRBJ2-3; 8 nucleotides line up with TRBD2. This CDR3 spans 17 amino acids. From germline, CDR1 is SEHNR and CDR2 FQNEAQ (reference sequence). Germline trimming cut 0 bases from V and 6 bases from J; bases unmatched to any gene: 11. The CDR3 sequence is CASSLAPGERGWDTQYF. In DNA form, the CDR3 reads TGTGCCAGCAGCTTAGCGCCCGGGGAGCGGGGGTGGGATACGCAGTATTTT.

The chain uses TRBV5-4 and TRBJ2-2; a weak D match, TRBD2 (6 bases). V lost 5 bases to trimming and J lost 3 bases, with 11 bases between them. The CDR3 sequence is 14 residues long. The V gene's germline CDR1 is SGHNT and CDR2 YYREEE (reference sequence). CDR3 in amino acids: CASRPRGDTGELFF. The CDR3 DNA sequence: TGTGCCAGCAGGCCGCGGGGTGACACCGGGGAGCTGTTTTTT. Together with reference TRBV5-4 and TRBJ2-2, the CDR3 gives the full variable domain: ETGVTQSPTHLIKTRGQQVTLRCSSQSGHNTVSWYQQALGQGPQFIFQYYREEENGRGNFPPRFSGLQFPNYSSELNVNALELDDSALYLCASRPRGDTGELFFGEGSRLTVL.

The chain is built from TRBV2 and TRBJ1-1; D unresolved. Trimming took off 1 base at V and 5 bases at J, with 11 bases between the two ends. From germline, CDR1 is SNHLY and CDR2 FYNNEI. CDR3 length: 14 residues. The CDR3 nucleotides are TGTGCCAGCAGTGAAGTCATGATGGGGACTGAAGCTTTCTTT. Translating it yields CASSEVMMGTEAFF.

The chain is built from TRBV15 and TRBJ1-2; D is perhaps TRBD1 (5 bases). V lost 6 bases, J lost 2 bases, and 10 bases lay in between. Germline V CDR1 and CDR2: LNHNV, YYDKDF (reference sequence). There are 13 residues in the CDR3. This CDR3 is CATRPQGNYGYTF. The DNA of the CDR3 is TGTGCCACCAGGCCTCAGGGAAACTATGGCTACACCTTC. Together with reference TRBV15 and TRBJ1-2, the CDR3 gives the full variable domain: DAMVIQNPRYQVTQFGKPVTLSCSQTLNHNVMYWYQQKSSQAPKLLFHYYDKDFNNEADTPDNFQSRRPNTSFCFLDIRSPGLGDTAMYLCATRPQGNYGYTFGSGTRLTVV.

This chain connects TRBV4-1 to TRBJ2-1; D not resolved. There are 13 residues in the CDR3. V dropped 0 bases and J dropped 9 bases, with 9 bases sitting between them. Germline CDR1 is MGHRA and CDR2 is YSYEKL. This chain's CDR3 is CASSQDGPGEQFF. The DNA for the CDR3 is TGCGCCAGCAGCCAAGATGGGCCCGGTGAGCAGTTCTTC.

The rearrangement links TRBV7-3 to TRBJ2-5, with 15 bases identical to TRBD2. The V gene end was trimmed by 3 bases and the J gene end by 4 bases; junction bases not matched to a gene: 3. CDR1 is SGHTA and CDR2 is FQGTGA in the germline V gene. This CDR3 has 16 residues. The CDR3 coding sequence is TGTGCCAGCAGCTTCGGACTAGCGGGAGGGGGAGAGACCCAGTACTTC. Translation gives CASSFGLAGGGETQYF.

CDR3 protein: CASSPTGTRYEQYF. CDR3 in DNA: TGTGCCAGCAGCCCAACAGGGACCCGCTACGAGCAGTACTTC. V and J are TRBV3-1 (or the pseudogene TRBV3-2) and TRBJ2-7, with D possibly matching TRBD1 (6 bases). Germline V gene sequence: CDR1 LGHDT, CDR2 YNNKEL (reference sequence). The CDR3 covers 14 residues. Trimming removed 4 bases at V and 3 bases at J, with 13 bases between.

The V call is TRBV18, the J call TRBJ2-7, with TRBD1 matching over 7 bases. The CDR3 loop spans 14 amino acids. V was pared by 2 bases and J by 4 bases, with 5 bases of the junction left unmatched. Looked up from germline, CDR1 is KGHSH and CDR2 is LQKENI. The CDR3 DNA is TGTGCCAGCTCACCAGAGCAGGGGGTTTACGAGCAGTACTTC. Its translation is CASSPEQGVYEQYF.

The rearrangement links TRBV6-6 to TRBJ1-1, with D maybe TRBD1 (6 bases). Trimming took off 7 bases at V and 1 base at J, with 13 bases between the two ends. CDR3 length: 14 residues. In germline, CDR1 is MNHNY, CDR2 SVGAGI (reference sequence). The CDR3 reads CASTLGQGNTEAFF. In nucleotides, the CDR3 is TGTGCCAGCACTCTGGGACAAGGGAACACTGAAGCTTTCTTT.